The source of this T cell receptor (beta chain) is a study of long-term antiretroviral therapy in people with HIV. Samples were assayed with immunoSEQ v3.0 at survey level. Clones were read by immunoSEQ multiplex PCR, and TCRdb kept only the in-frame ones, dropping some. The sample has about 20,000 clones; roughly 80% are singletons. Findings and caveats of the study: Spans of CDR3 length were tighter for HIV repertoires than for controls. Diversity remained lower than transplant donor controls, even though it increased after ART.

Specimens retained about 1-10 million cryopreserved PBMC preceding DNA extraction. In the case of this clone: Antigen specificity is unknown.

The receptor comes from a woman aged 45 to 65 with HIV. This specimen was unsorted PBMCs, taken 1.9 years after starting antiretroviral therapy.

The CDR3 DNA reads as TGTGCCAGCAGGGCTTATACCTCCTCCTACAATGAGCAGTTCTTC. Protein sequence: CASRAYTSSYNEQFF. The rearrangement joins TRBV6-1 to TRBJ2-1; D not certain. The CDR3 is 15 residues long. V was pared by 6 bases and J by 0 bases, with 12 bases between. From germline, CDR1 is MNHNS and CDR2 SASEGT.